This T cell receptor (beta chain) came from a study of graft-versus-host responses after intestinal transplantation. Study overall: All recipients were transplanted with multivisceral, liver-intestinal, or isolated intestinal grafts. After anti-thymocyte globulin induction, recipients took tacrolimus and steroids for approximately three years. Study conclusions and caveats: Recipient marrow contained GvH clones, some of which appeared first in ileum or blood. In patients with graft-donor T cell macrochimerism, allograft graft-versus-host to host-versus-graft clonal ratios were high.

Measured with immunoSEQ multiplex PCR; TCRdb has only the in-frame clones, and not every one. The sample lists around 89,000 clones; about 90% were seen once. As regards this clone: What it binds is not known.

V lost 7 bases and J lost 4, with 10 bases in between. The CDR3 sequence is 12 residues long. Germline CDR1 is LNHDA and CDR2 is SQIVND (reference sequence). The clonotype was recovered from a human donor who was the organ donor for an intestinal transplant. The sequencing used unstimulated CD8+ T cells sorted from spleen or lymph node cells, collected before transplant. The rearrangement joins TRBV19 to TRBJ1-2, with D uncertain. The CDR3 region has the DNA TGTGCCAGTACAGCCAGGTTCTATGGCTACACCTTC. Translating it yields CASTARFYGYTF. Together with reference TRBV19 and TRBJ1-2, the CDR3 gives the full variable domain: DGGITQSPKYLFRKEGQNVTLSCEQNLNHDAMYWYRQDPGQGLRLIYYSQIVNDFQKGDIAEGYSVSREKKESFPLTVTSAQKNPTAFYLCASTARFYGYTFGSGTRLTVV.